The T cell receptor (beta chain) described here comes from a study of blood T cell repertoires in COVID-19. Original data processing: Estimates of nucleated cell counts were drawn from the amplification of reference gene primers. Some clones are missing from TCRdb's copy, which holds only in-frame ones; the method was immunoSEQ multiplex PCR. Clone size and the V and J calls come from that table; the DNA yielded D and trimming. The table includes about 290,000 clones, roughly 89% detected once. This CDR3 has 14 residues. Germline assignment: CDR1 KGHSH and CDR2 LQKENI. V lost 2 bases and J lost 6, with 10 bases in between.

The specimen sequenced was peripheral blood. This receptor was obtained from a man aged 40-49 years with acute or convalescent COVID-19. The chain employs TRBV18 and TRBJ2-2, with D perhaps matching TRBD2 (5 bases). The CDR3 spells CASSPYRGPGELFF. DNA for the CDR3: TGTGCCAGCTCACCATACCGGGGTCCCGGGGAGCTGTTTTTT.